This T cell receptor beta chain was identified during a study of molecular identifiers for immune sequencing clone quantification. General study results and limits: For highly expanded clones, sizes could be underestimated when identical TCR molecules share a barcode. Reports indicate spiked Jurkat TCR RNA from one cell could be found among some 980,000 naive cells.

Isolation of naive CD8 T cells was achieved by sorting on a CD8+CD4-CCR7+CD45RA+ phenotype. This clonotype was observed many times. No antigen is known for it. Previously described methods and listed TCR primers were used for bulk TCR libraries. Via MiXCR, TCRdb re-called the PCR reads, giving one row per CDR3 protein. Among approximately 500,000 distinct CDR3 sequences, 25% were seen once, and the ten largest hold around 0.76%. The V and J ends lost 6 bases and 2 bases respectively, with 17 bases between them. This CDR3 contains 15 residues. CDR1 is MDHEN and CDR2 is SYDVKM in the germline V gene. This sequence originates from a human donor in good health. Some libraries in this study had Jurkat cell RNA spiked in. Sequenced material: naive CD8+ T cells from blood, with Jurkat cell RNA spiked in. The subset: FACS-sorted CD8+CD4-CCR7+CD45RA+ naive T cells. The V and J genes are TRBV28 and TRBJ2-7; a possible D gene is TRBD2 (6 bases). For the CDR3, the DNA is TGTGCCAGCAGCCCACGGGGAGGACTGACCTACGAGCAGTACTTC. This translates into CASSPRGGLTYEQYF.